Each of the 22 T cell receptor beta chains below was sequenced from the same sample in a study of early stage breast cancer tumors. Some clones are missing from TCRdb's copy, which holds only in-frame ones; the method was immunoSEQ multiplex PCR. The table records 44,000 or so clones, 65% to 90% of them present only once. Sequencing input: blood. These TCRs come from a person aged 45 to 59 with breast cancer.

This clone appeared a few times. The chain has TRBV13 and TRBJ1-1, with 8 bases aligning to TRBD1. The CDR3 length is 15 residues. Germline V lookup: CDR1 PRHDT, CDR2 FYEKMQ (reference sequence). V dropped 5 bases and J dropped 3; count of bases not matched to a gene: 8. The CDR3 loop reads CASSPNAGGYTEAFF. CDR3 nucleotide sequence: TGTGCCAGCAGCCCGAACGCAGGGGGCTACACTGAAGCTTTCTTT.

CDR3 protein: CASSLRRTSGYNEQFF. DNA of the CDR3: TGTGCCAGCAGCTTACGTAGGACTAGCGGGTACAATGAGCAGTTCTTC. The V and J genes are TRBV7-8 and TRBJ2-1, with 11 positions matching TRBD2. The germline V gene encodes CDR1 SGHVS and CDR2 FQNEAQ. Trimming at V came to 2 bases and at J to 4 bases, leaving 4 bases not matched to a gene. This CDR3 has 16 residues.

The J gene is TRBJ2-7, the V gene TRBV7-2; D gene uncertain. The length of the CDR3 is 13 residues. The V gene lost 5 bases and the J gene lost 2 bases, with 10 bases spanning the gap. The germline V gene has CDR1 SGHTA and CDR2 FQGNSA. This CDR3 is CASSPRRTYEQYF. CDR3 in DNA: TGTGCCAGCAGCCCACGTCGTACCTACGAGCAGTACTTC.

The chain recombines TRBV27 with TRBJ2-1; D possibly matches TRBD1 or TRBD2 (6 bases each). CDR3 length equals 14 residues. Per germline, CDR1 MNHEY and CDR2 SMNVEV (reference sequence). Between the trimmed V and J ends, which lost 6 bases and 7 bases, there was a span of 16 bases. CDR3 nucleotides: TGTGCCAGCAGCTACGACAGGAGGGGTAATGAGCAGTTCTTC. This sequence encodes CASSYDRRGNEQFF.

This rearrangement joins TRBV7-9 to TRBJ1-2; D is undetermined. CDR1 and CDR2 (germline): SEHNR, FQNEAQ (reference sequence). The CDR3 consists of 14 residues. V was clipped by 5 bases and J by 4 bases, with 14 bases between them. The CDR3 loop is CASSPRTELYGYTF. The CDR3, as DNA: TGTGCCAGCAGCCCTAGAACAGAGCTCTATGGCTACACCTTC.

CDR3 sequence reads: CASSLATDTQYF. The CDR3, as DNA: TGTGCCAGCAGCTTAGCAACAGATACGCAGTATTTT. This rearrangement joins TRBV7-9 to TRBJ2-3; D unclear. V gave up 0 bases and J gave up 3 bases, with 1 base separating them. CDR3 length: 12 amino acids. The V gene's germline CDR1 is SEHNR and CDR2 FQNEAQ (reference sequence).

The chain recombines TRBV9 with TRBJ2-5; a possible D gene is TRBD1 (5 bases). Germline CDR1 is SGDLS and CDR2 is YYNGEE. This CDR3 spans 16 amino acids. V lost 0 bases and J lost 5, with 17 bases in between. The chain's CDR3 is CASSVGQSSVGETQYF. CDR3 DNA sequence: TGTGCCAGCAGCGTAGGACAGTCATCGGTCGGGGAGACCCAGTACTTC.

The V and J genes are TRBV18 and TRBJ2-2, with 11 bases aligning to TRBD1. The germline gives CDR1 KGHSH, CDR2 LQKENI. Losses at the gene ends were 6 bases for V and 3 bases for J; bases not matched to a gene: 12. This CDR3 spans 18 amino acids. CDR3 region: CASSPQVLGQGDTGELFF. In nucleotides, the CDR3 is TGTGCCAGCTCGCCTCAAGTGCTGGGACAGGGGGACACCGGGGAGCTGTTTTTT. The whole variable domain, filled in from reference TRBV18 and TRBJ2-2, reads NAGVMQNPRHLVRRRGQEARLRCSPMKGHSHVYWYRQLPEEGLKFMVYLQKENIIDESGMPKERFSAEFPKEGPSILRIQQVVRGDSAAYFCASSPQVLGQGDTGELFFGEGSRLTVL.

V is TRBV7-9 and J is TRBJ2-1; unclear D gene. Germline V gene data show CDR1 as SEHNR and CDR2 as FQNEAQ (reference sequence). The V end lost 5 bases, the J end lost 8 bases, and 16 bases lay between the germline ends. The CDR3 spans 14 residues. The CDR3, as DNA: TGTGCCAGCAGCCACCCCCCCGAGCTGGATGAGCAGTTCTTC. This codes for CASSHPPELDEQFF.

The rearrangement links TRBV18 to TRBJ2-5; D possibly matches TRBD1 or TRBD2 (5 bases each). CDR3 length: 15 residues. The germline V gene has CDR1 KGHSH and CDR2 LQKENI. V was clipped by 3 bases and J by 5 bases, with 16 bases between them. The CDR3 region is CASSPQQEVGETQYF. In nucleotides, the CDR3 is TGTGCCAGCTCACCCCAACAGGAGGTTGGGGAGACCCAGTACTTC.

This clone was counted a single time. This chain links TRBV7-2 with TRBJ2-7; TRBD2 agrees at 10 bases. J gave up 6 bases and V 5 bases, and 13 bases lay outside the gene matches. CDR1 SGHTA and CDR2 FQGNSA come from the germline V gene. The CDR3 sequence is 16 residues long. The DNA for the CDR3 is TGTGCCAGCAGCCCCGGAACTAGCGGGACTCAGGCCGAGCAGTACTTC. Translating gives CASSPGTSGTQAEQYF.

The rearrangement uses TRBV2 and TRBJ1-1; D ambiguous. Between the trimmed V and J ends, which lost 5 bases and 4 bases, there was a span of 14 bases. This CDR3 region has 14 residues. CDR1 is SNHLY, CDR2 FYNNEI, per germline. The CDR3 nucleotides are TGTGCCAGCAGTATAGATCCTCCCGGCACTGAAGCTTTCTTT. This gives the protein CASSIDPPGTEAFF.

The V and J genes are TRBV5-1 and TRBJ2-5, with a weak D call TRBD1 (5 bases). Trimming took off 2 bases at V and 2 bases at J, with 10 bases between the two ends. The CDR3 spans 14 residues. Germline V CDR1 and CDR2: SGHRS, YFSETQ. The CDR3 reads CASSLERQQETQYF. CDR3 nucleotides: TGCGCCAGCAGCTTAGAGAGACAGCAAGAGACCCAGTACTTC. The full variable domain, completed using reference TRBV5-1 and TRBJ2-5, is KAGVTQTPRYLIKTRGQQVTLSCSPISGHRSVSWYQQTPGQGLQFLFEYFSETQRNKGNFPGRFSGRQFSNSRSEMNVSTLELGDSALYLCASSLERQQETQYFGPGTRLLVL.

V gene TRBV5-1 combines with J gene TRBJ2-3; 10 nucleotides line up with TRBD2. V was clipped by 0 bases and J by 2 bases; unmatched bases: 3. Looked up from germline, CDR1 is SGHRS and CDR2 is YFSETQ. This CDR3 is built from 16 residues. The CDR3 DNA reads TGCGCCAGCAGCTTGGGGACTAGCGGCGACACAGATACGCAGTATTTT. Its translation: CASSLGTSGDTDTQYF.

This clone has a single count. V and J are TRBV6-4 and TRBJ2-3; tentatively, D is TRBD1 (6 bases). V lost 6 bases, J lost 6 bases, and 13 bases lay in between. Germline-derived CDR1 and CDR2 are MRHNA and SNTAGT. CDR3 length: 13 amino acids. CDR3 amino acids: CASSPLQGDTQYF. The CDR3 DNA sequence: TGTGCCAGCAGCCCTTTACAGGGTGATACGCAGTATTTT.

The chain uses TRBV11-2 and TRBJ2-5, with a weak D call TRBD1 (6 bases). The CDR3 covers 14 residues. The V and J ends lost 5 bases and 5 bases respectively, with 15 bases between them. The V gene's germline CDR1 is SGHAT and CDR2 FQNNGV. CDR3 in amino acids: CASSPGVLSETQYF. The CDR3 DNA is TGTGCCAGCAGCCCAGGGGTTTTGAGCGAGACCCAGTACTTC.

This sequence joins TRBV30 and TRBJ1-6; no clear D gene. CDR1 and CDR2 from the germline V gene are GTSNPN and SVGIG (reference sequence). The V end was cut by 0 bases, the J end by 6 bases, with 9 bases between. The CDR3 extends over 14 amino acids. The CDR3 protein is CAWSVLGLNSPLHF. As DNA, the CDR3 is TGTGCCTGGAGTGTCCTGGGTCTTAATTCACCCCTCCACTTT.

V gene TRBV19 combines with J gene TRBJ1-5; 11 positions match TRBD1. CDR3 length: 17 residues. The germline V gene has CDR1 LNHDA and CDR2 SQIVND (reference sequence). V lost 6 bases to trimming and J lost 7 bases; unmatched junction nucleotides: 14. The CDR3 DNA reads as TGTGCCAGTAGCCGAACCGGGACAGGGGGTTATAGGCAGCCCCAGCATTTT. It codes for CASSRTGTGGYRQPQHF.

The chain couples TRBV2 to TRBJ2-3; possible D gene TRBD2, 6 bases. With 6 bases removed from V and 0 bases from J, the gap between germline ends came to 16 bases. In germline, CDR1 is SNHLY, CDR2 FYNNEI. The CDR3 totals 16 residues. CDR3 bases: TGTGCCAGCAGCCGGAGGGGATTGTCTAGCACAGATACGCAGTATTTT. It specifies CASSRRGLSSTDTQYF.

The chain carries TRBV4-2 and TRBJ2-7; no reliable D call. The germline CDR1 and CDR2 sequences are LGHNA and YNFKEQ. The ends were cut back, 4 bases at V and 3 bases at J, with 16 bases in the middle. The CDR3 runs to 15 residues. CDR3 loop: CASSPKAVPRYEQYF. CDR3 bases: TGTGCCAGCAGCCCAAAGGCGGTCCCTCGCTACGAGCAGTACTTC.

This chain links TRBV23-1 with TRBJ2-1; TRBD1 might be the D (5 bases). TRBV23-1 carries the ORF label, with uncertain function. CDR3 size: 15 residues. V dropped 6 bases and J dropped 12 bases, with 24 bases sitting between them. The CDR3 reads CASSPPPGYTMTQFF. As DNA, the CDR3 is TGCGCCAGCAGCCCCCCACCAGGGTATACAATGACGCAGTTCTTC.

The J gene is TRBJ2-2, the V gene TRBV10-3; possible D gene TRBD1, 6 bases. Germline V gene sequence: CDR1 ENHRY, CDR2 SYGVKD. This CDR3 is built from 14 residues. V gave up 10 bases and J gave up 2 bases, with 14 bases separating them. CDR3 DNA: TGTGCCACCAAAAAAGGGGGTAACACCGGGGAGCTGTTTTTT. It codes for CATKKGGNTGELFF.